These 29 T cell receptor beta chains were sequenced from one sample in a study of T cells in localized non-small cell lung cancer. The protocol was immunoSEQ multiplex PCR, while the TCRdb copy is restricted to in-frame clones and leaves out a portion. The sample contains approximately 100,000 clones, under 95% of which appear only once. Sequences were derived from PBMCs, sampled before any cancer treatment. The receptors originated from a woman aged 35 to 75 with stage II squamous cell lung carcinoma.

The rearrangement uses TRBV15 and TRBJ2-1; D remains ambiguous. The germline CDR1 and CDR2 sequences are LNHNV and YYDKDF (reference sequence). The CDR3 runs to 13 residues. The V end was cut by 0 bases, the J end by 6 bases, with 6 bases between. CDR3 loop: CATSRDTGNEQFF. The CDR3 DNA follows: TGTGCCACCAGCAGAGATACTGGCAATGAGCAGTTCTTC.

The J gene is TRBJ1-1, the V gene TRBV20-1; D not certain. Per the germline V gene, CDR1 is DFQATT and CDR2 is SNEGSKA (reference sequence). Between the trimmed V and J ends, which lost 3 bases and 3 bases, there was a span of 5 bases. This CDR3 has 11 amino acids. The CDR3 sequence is CSASWDTEAFF. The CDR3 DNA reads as TGCAGTGCTAGTTGGGACACTGAAGCTTTCTTT.

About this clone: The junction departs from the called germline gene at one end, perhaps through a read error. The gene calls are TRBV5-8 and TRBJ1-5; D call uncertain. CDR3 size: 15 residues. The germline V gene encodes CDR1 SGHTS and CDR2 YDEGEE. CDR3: CASSSRKEPDQPQHF. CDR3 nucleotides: TGTGCGAGCAGCTCCCGGAAGGAGCCGGATCAGCCCCAGCATTTT.

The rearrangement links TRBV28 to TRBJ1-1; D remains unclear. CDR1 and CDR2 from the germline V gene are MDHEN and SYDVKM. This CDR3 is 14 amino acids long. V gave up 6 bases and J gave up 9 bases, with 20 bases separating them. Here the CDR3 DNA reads TGTGCCAGCAGCCCCCCCGCAGTACTCTTTCAAGCTTTCTTT. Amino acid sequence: CASSPPAVLFQAFF.

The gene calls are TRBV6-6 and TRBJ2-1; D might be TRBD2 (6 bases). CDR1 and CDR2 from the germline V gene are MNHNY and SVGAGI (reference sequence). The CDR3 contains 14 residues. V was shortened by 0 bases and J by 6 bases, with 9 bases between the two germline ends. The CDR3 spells CASSYSGGANEQFF. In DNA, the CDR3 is TGTGCCAGCAGTTACTCGGGCGGGGCCAATGAGCAGTTCTTC.

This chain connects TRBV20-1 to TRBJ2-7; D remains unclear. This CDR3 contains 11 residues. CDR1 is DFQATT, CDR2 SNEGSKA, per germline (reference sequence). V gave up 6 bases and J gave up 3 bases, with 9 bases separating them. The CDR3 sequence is CSAKTIYEQYF. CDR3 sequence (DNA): TGCAGTGCCAAGACAATCTACGAGCAGTACTTC.

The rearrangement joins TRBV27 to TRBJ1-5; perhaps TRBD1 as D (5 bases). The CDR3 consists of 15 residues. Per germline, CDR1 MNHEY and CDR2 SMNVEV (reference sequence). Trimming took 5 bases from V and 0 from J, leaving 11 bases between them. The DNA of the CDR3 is TGTGCCAGCAGTAGGGCAGGGCTTAGCAATCAGCCCCAGCATTTT. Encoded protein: CASSRAGLSNQPQHF.

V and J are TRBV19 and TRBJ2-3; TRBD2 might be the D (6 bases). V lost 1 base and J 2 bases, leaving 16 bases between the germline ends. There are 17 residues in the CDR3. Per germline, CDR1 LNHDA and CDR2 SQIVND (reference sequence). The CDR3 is CASSIGLGNTFTDTQYF. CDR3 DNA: TGTGCCAGTAGTATAGGACTAGGCAATACCTTCACAGATACGCAGTATTTT.

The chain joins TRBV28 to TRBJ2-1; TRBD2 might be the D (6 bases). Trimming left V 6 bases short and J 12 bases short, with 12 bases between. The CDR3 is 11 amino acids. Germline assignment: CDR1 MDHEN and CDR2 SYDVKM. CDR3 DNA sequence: TGTGCCAGCAGCTTCGGGACTTGGCAGTTCTTC. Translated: CASSFGTWQFF.

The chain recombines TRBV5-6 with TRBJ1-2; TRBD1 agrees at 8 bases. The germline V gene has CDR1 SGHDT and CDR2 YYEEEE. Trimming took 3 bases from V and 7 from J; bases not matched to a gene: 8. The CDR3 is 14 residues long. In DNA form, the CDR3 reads TGTGCCAGCAGCTCGACAGGGGCTGGGGGTGGCTACACCTTC. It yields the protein CASSSTGAGGGYTF.

CDR3 in amino acids: CASSLVGIGNTEAFF. DNA for the CDR3: TGCGCCAGCAGCTTGGTAGGGATTGGAAACACTGAAGCTTTCTTT. V is TRBV5-1 and J is TRBJ1-1, with D unresolved. CDR3 size: 15 residues. Trimming removed 0 bases from V and 2 bases from J, with 11 bases in between. Germline-derived CDR1 and CDR2 are SGHRS and YFSETQ.

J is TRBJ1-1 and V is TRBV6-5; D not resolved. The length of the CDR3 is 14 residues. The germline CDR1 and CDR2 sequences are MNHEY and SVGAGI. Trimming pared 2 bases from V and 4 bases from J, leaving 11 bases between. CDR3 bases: TGTGCCAGCAGTTACCTCGGACGAGTCACTGAAGCTTTCTTT. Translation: CASSYLGRVTEAFF.

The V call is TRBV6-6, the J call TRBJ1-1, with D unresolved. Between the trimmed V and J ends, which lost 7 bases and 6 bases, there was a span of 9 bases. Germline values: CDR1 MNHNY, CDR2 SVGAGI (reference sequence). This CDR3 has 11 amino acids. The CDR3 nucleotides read TGTGCCAGCAATCCTTCCCCTGAAGCTTTCTTT. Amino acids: CASNPSPEAFF.

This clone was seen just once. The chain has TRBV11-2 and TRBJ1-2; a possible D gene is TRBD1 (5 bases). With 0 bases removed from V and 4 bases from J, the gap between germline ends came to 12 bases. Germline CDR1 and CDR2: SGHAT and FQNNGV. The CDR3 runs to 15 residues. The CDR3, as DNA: TGTGCCAGCAGCTTAGACGGGGGAGCGAGCTATGGCTACACCTTC. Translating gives CASSLDGGASYGYTF.

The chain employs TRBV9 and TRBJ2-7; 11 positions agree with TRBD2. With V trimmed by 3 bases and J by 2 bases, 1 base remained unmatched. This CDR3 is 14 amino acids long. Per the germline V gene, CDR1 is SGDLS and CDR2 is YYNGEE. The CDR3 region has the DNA TGTGCCAGCAGCGCGGGACTAGCGGCCTACGAGCAGTACTTC. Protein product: CASSAGLAAYEQYF. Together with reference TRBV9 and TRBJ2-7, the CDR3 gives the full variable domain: DSGVTQTPKHLITATGQRVTLRCSPRSGDLSVYWYQQSLDQGLQFLIQYYNGEERAKGNILERFSAQQFPDLHSELNLSSLELGDSALYFCASSAGLAAYEQYFGPGTRLTVT.

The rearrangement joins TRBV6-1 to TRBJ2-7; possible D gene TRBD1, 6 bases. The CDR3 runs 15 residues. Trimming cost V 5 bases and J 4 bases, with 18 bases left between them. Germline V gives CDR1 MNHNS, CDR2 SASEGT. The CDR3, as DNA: TGTGCCAGCAGTCCGACTCCCCCAAGGGGGTACGAGCAGTACTTC. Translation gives CASSPTPPRGYEQYF.

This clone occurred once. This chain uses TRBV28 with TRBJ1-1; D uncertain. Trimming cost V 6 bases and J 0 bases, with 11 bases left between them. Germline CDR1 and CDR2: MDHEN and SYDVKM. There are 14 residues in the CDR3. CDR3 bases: TGTGCCAGCAGGGGGTACTCAGTGAACACTGAAGCTTTCTTT. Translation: CASRGYSVNTEAFF.

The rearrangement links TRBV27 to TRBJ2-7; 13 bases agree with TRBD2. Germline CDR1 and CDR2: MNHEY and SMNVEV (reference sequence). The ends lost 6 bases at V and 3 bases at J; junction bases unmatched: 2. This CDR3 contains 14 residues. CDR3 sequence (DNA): TGTGCCAGCAGGGGACTAGCGGGAAACTACGAGCAGTACTTC. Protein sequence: CASRGLAGNYEQYF.

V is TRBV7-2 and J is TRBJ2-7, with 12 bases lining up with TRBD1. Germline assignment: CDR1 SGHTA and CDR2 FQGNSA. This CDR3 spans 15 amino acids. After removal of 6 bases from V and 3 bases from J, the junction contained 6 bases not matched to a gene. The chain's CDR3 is CASSNRDRGLYEQYF. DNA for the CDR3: TGTGCCAGCAGTAACCGGGACAGGGGGCTCTACGAGCAGTACTTC.

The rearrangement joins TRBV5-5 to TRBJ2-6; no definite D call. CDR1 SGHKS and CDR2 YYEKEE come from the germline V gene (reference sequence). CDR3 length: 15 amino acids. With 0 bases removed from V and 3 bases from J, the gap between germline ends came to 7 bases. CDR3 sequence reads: CASSLGQVGANVLTF. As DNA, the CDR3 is TGTGCCAGCAGCTTGGGTCAGGTTGGGGCCAACGTCCTGACTTTC.

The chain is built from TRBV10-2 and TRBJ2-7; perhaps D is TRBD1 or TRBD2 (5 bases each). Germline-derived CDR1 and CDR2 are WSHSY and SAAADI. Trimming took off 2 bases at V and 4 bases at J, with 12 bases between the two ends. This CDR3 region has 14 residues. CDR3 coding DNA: TGCGCCAGCAGTGAGGGCTGGGACGATTACGAGCAGTACTTC. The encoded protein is CASSEGWDDYEQYF.

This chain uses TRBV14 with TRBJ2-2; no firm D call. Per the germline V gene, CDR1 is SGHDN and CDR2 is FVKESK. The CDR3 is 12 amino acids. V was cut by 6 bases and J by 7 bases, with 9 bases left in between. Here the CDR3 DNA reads TGTGCCAGCAGTCTGATAAACGGGGAGCTGTTTTTT. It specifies CASSLINGELFF.

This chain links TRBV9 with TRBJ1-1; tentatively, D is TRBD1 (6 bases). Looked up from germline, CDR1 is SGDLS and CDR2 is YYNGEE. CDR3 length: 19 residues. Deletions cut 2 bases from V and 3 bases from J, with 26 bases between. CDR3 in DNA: TGTGCCAGCAGCGTGGCAGGGATATATAGCGGACAGTGGGACACTGAAGCTTTCTTT. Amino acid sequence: CASSVAGIYSGQWDTEAFF.

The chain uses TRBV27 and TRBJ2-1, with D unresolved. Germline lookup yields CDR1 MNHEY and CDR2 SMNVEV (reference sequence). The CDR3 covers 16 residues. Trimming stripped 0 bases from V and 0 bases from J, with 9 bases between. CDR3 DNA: TGTGCCAGCAGTTTATCCTTGTGGGTCTCCTACAATGAGCAGTTCTTC. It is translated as CASSLSLWVSYNEQFF.

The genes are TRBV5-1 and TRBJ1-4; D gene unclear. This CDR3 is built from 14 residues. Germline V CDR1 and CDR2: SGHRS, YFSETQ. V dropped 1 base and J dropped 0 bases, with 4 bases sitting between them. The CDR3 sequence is CASSLYSTNEKLFF. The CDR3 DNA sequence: TGCGCCAGCAGCTTGTACTCAACTAATGAAAAACTGTTTTTT. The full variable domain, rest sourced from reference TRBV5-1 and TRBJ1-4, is KAGVTQTPRYLIKTRGQQVTLSCSPISGHRSVSWYQQTPGQGLQFLFEYFSETQRNKGNFPGRFSGRQFSNSRSEMNVSTLELGDSALYLCASSLYSTNEKLFFGSGTQLSVL.

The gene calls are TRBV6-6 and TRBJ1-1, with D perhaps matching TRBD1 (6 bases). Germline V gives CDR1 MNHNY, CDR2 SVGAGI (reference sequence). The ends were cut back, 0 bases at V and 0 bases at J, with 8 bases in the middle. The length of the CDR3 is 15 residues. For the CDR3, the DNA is TGTGCCAGCAGTTACTCGCGGGGGCTGAACACTGAAGCTTTCTTT. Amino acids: CASSYSRGLNTEAFF.

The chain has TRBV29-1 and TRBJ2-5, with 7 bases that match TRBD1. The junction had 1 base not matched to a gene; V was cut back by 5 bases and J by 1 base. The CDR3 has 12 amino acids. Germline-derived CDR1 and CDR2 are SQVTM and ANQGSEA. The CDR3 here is CSVTGVQETQYF. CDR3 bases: TGCAGCGTTACAGGGGTCCAAGAGACCCAGTACTTC.

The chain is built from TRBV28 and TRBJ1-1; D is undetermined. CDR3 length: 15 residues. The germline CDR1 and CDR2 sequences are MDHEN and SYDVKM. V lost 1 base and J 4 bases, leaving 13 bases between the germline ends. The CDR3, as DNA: TGTGCCAGCAGTTTATTGGTCGTTGGCGGCACTGAAGCTTTCTTT. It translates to CASSLLVVGGTEAFF.

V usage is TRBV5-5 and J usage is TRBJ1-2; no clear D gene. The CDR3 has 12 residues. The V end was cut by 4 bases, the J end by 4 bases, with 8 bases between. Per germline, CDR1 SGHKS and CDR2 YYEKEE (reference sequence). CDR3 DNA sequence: TGTGCCAGCAGCCCCGACATCTATGGCTACACCTTC. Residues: CASSPDIYGYTF.